This paragraph reports one TCR beta chain. There is no known antigen for this receptor. No much larger clonotype is one base removed from it; base qualities were not supplied. The immunoSEQ Assay, a bias-controlled multiplex PCR, was used to amplify TCRbeta CDR3 regions from genomic DNA. The authors' analysis ran thus. The number of nucleated cells in each sample was estimated by amplification of reference gene primers within the assay. To quantify the absolute abundance of each unique TCRbeta CDR3 rearrangement, sequence reads were collapsed and filtered. Productive Simpson clonality was computed per sample as the square root of Simpson's diversity index over productive rearrangements. What TCRdb holds here is the immuneACCESS table cut down to in-frame rearrangements. Part of the clones is not present; checked against another copy, under half of the missing clones reflect an unresolved V gene, and the others are unexplained. That table supplies the V and J calls and clone size; D and trimming were determined from the DNA. The sample records over 400,000 clones, roughly 88% of which are singletons. The ten largest account for under 4% of the sample.

The data derive from a study of blood T cell repertoires in COVID-19 (dated by TCRdb to the early 2020s). Some background on the complete study: The collaborator samples originated in the United States, Italy and Spain and spanned the acute and convalescent phases of COVID-19. The prospective study material was composed of cDNA or gDNA derived from T cells, B-cell-depleted T cells, or PBMCs. The repertoires were released in a freely available public database intended as a resource for research on the immune response to SARS-CoV-2. Deeply sampled blood TCRbeta repertoires from subjects exposed to, actively infected with, or recovered from COVID-19 were included in the dataset. Nearly every sample came with metadata listing a de-identified subject ID, COVID-19 status, age in years and sex. Where HLA class I and class II types were available, the types were taken from metadata supplied by the sample provider, not from assay-based typing. The samples were drawn from two sources: the first 160 participants of the ongoing ImmuneRACE study, and about 1,300 subjects contributed by 6 global collaborators.

Each collaborating institution followed its own protocols to collect whole blood in K2EDTA tubes. Collaborator samples were shipped for TCRbeta analysis as frozen whole blood, isolated PBMCs, or DNA extracted from either sample type. Per the germline V gene (reference sequence), SEHNR is the CDR1 and FQNEAQ is the CDR2. V is cut back by 1 base and J by 0 bases, with 5 bases in the junction unmatched. The CDR3 goes from the cysteine to the phenylalanine over 19 residues. Only the CDR3 DNA stays, 57 bases, in frame from base 1. The full study reports these points: How much clinical and demographic metadata was included differed by source and by participant, and the metadata was provided uncurated.

The sample was peripheral blood. This TCR derives from a human donor in a cohort sampled during active COVID-19. The sequence links TRBV7-9 to TRBJ2-6; the junction holds 11 bases that match TRBD1. CDR3 loop: CASSLVSGTGGSGANVLTF. The DNA sequence is TGTGCCAGCAGCTTAGTGAGTGGGACAGGGGGCTCTGGGGCCAACGTCCTGACTTTC.